The 10 T cell receptor beta chains reported below all come from one sample, sequenced in a study of CD8 T cells in Susac syndrome. Random hexamers were used to reverse transcribe about 0.5 to 1 ug of RNA. Using its own MiXCR run on the immunoSEQ multiplex PCR reads, TCRdb lists one record per CDR3 protein. Of under 550,000 distinct CDR3 sequences listed, more than 80% are singletons. The material sequenced was CD8+ T cells from PBMCs. The receptors were sampled from a human donor with multiple sclerosis.

J is TRBJ2-7 and V is TRBV19; 8 positions match TRBD2. The CDR3 totals 15 residues. The junction had 6 bases not matched to a gene; V was cut back by 5 bases and J by 0 bases. Germline CDR1 LNHDA, CDR2 SQIVND (reference sequence). The CDR3 loop reads CASSFAGTSSYEQYF. The CDR3 DNA follows: TGTGCCAGTAGTTTCGCCGGGACTAGCTCCTACGAGCAGTACTTC.

This clonotype was recorded once. The chain employs TRBV4-1 and TRBJ1-5; D gene ambiguous. Germline CDR1 and CDR2: MGHRA and YSYEKL. The CDR3 is 16 amino acids. V shed 4 bases and J shed 1 base, with 14 bases lying between them. CDR3 DNA sequence: TGCGCCAGCAGCCTTACTCCGGGCTACAGCAATCAGCCCCAGCATTTT. This translates into CASSLTPGYSNQPQHF.

For the CDR3, the DNA is TGCGCCAGCAGCCGTGCCGGGACAGGGGCCTACAATGAGCAGTTCTTC. It encodes CASSRAGTGAYNEQFF. The V call is TRBV4-1, the J call TRBJ2-1; 10 bases fit TRBD1. The CDR3 covers 16 residues. Germline V gene lookup returns CDR1 MGHRA and CDR2 YSYEKL. After removal of 4 bases from V and 2 bases from J, the junction contained 5 bases not matched to a gene.

The chain links TRBV28 to TRBJ2-4; the D gene could be TRBD1 or TRBD2 (6 bases each). CDR1 is MDHEN, CDR2 SYDVKM, per germline. The CDR3 runs 17 residues. Trimming removed 3 bases from V and 0 bases from J, with 15 bases in between. The CDR3 loop is CASSLTGAGLAKNIQYF. As DNA, the CDR3 is TGTGCCAGCAGTTTGACGGGGGCCGGACTAGCCAAAAACATTCAGTACTTC. The full variable domain, rest sourced from reference TRBV28 and TRBJ2-4, is DVKVTQSSRYLVKRTGEKVFLECVQDMDHENMFWYRQDPGLGLRLIYFSYDVKMKEKGDIPEGYSVSREKKERFSLILESASTNQTSMYLCASSLTGAGLAKNIQYFGAGTRLSVL.

This clonotype was detected only a few times. The rearrangement joins TRBV6-1 to TRBJ2-1; TRBD2 matches 12 bases. V shed 7 bases, J shed 4 bases, and the junction held 5 bases outside the gene matches. The CDR3 covers 15 residues. Germline V gene sequence: CDR1 MNHNS, CDR2 SASEGT. This CDR3 is CASTPGTSGYNEQFF. The CDR3, as DNA: TGTGCCAGCACCCCCGGGACTAGCGGGTACAATGAGCAGTTCTTC.

J is TRBJ1-1 and V is TRBV30, with a weak D call TRBD1 (5 bases). The V end was cut by 1 base, the J end by 1 base, with 19 bases between. The germline gives CDR1 GTSNPN, CDR2 SVGIG (reference sequence). The CDR3 contains 17 residues. The CDR3 sequence is CAWSANRRWIGNTEAFF. CDR3 DNA sequence: TGTGCCTGGAGTGCTAACAGGAGGTGGATAGGGAACACTGAAGCTTTCTTT.

V gene TRBV5-1 combines with J gene TRBJ2-1; D not certain. The germline gives CDR1 SGHRS, CDR2 YFSETQ. V dropped 2 bases and J dropped 8 bases, with 11 bases sitting between them. The CDR3 consists of 13 residues. This CDR3 reads CASSFNPVDEQFF. CDR3 DNA: TGCGCCAGCAGCTTTAATCCGGTTGATGAGCAGTTCTTC.

CDR3 residues: CASGAISQPQHF. The CDR3 bases are TGTGCCAGTGGGGCGATTTCTCAGCCCCAGCATTTT. V and J are TRBV19 and TRBJ1-5; D possibly corresponds to TRBD1 (5 bases). The CDR3 has 12 residues. Germline V gene data show CDR1 as LNHDA and CDR2 as SQIVND (reference sequence). With 8 bases removed from V and 6 bases from J, the gap between germline ends came to 11 bases.

The V and J genes are TRBV4-1 and TRBJ2-1; 14 bases agree with TRBD2. CDR1 is MGHRA and CDR2 is YSYEKL in the germline V gene. The V and J ends lost 2 bases and 2 bases, in that order; junction bases with no gene match: 5. This CDR3 is 18 amino acids long. DNA of the CDR3: TGCGCCAGCAGCCAACAAGGGACTAGCGGGAGTCCCTACAATGAGCAGTTCTTC. This codes for CASSQQGTSGSPYNEQFF.

The V and J genes are TRBV28 and TRBJ2-6, with no clear D. Germline-derived CDR1 and CDR2 are MDHEN and SYDVKM. The CDR3 contains 15 residues. V shed 5 bases and J shed 0 bases, with 8 bases lying between them. DNA of the CDR3: TGTGCCAGCAGTCCAGAGAGCTCTGGGGCCAACGTCCTGACTTTC. This encodes CASSPESSGANVLTF.